This record covers a single T cell receptor beta chain. Its specificity is not known. The sequenced template was cDNA made from the entire isolated RNA. Here immunoSEQ multiplex PCR was the method, and the copy in TCRdb shows in-frame clones only, minus some. The sample lists around 350,000 clones, around 12% seen once, with less than 0.02% in the top ten. The data originate from a study of beta chain features in type 1 diabetes. The study, taken as a whole, reports: Among all four CD4+ subsets, Type 1 diabetes patients had TCRB CDR3s that were moderately but significantly shorter.

Germline lookup yields CDR1 LGHNA and CDR2 YNFKEQ. The CDR3 is 16 amino acids. V was cut by 3 bases and J by 1 base, with 15 bases left in between. This TCR came from a man aged 18 to 29 in good health. Sequences were obtained from naive CD4+ T cells from blood. The chain links TRBV4-2 to TRBJ1-1; the D is unclear. The CDR3 loop reads CASSQGSGITNTEAFF. DNA of the CDR3: TGTGCCAGCAGCCAGGGCTCCGGGATAACGAACACTGAAGCTTTCTTT.